This T cell receptor beta chain was identified in a study of spatial heterogeneity in lung cancer. This clonotype was observed at least ten times. CDR3 length: 16 amino acids. Germline loops: CDR1 MNHEY, CDR2 SVGEGT. With 2 bases clipped from V and 5 bases from J, the junction kept 4 bases outside the gene matches. The time point here: sample taken at primary tumor resection. The authors sequenced whole RNA from tumor, nontumor lung or frozen PBMC without sorting. The donor group consisted of roughly 70 patients who had untreated, early-stage non-small cell lung cancer. Every TCR cDNA molecule bore a unique molecular identifier. TCRdb re-analysed the 5' RACE reads in MiXCR, keeping a single row per CDR3 protein. Of about 40,000 distinct CDR3 sequences listed, roughly 5% are singletons.

The receptor's source is a female donor with early-stage non-small cell lung cancer. Sequencing was performed on PBMCs, taken at surgery. The genes are TRBV6-2 or TRBV6-3 and TRBJ2-3, with TRBD2 identical over 13 bases. CDR3 coding DNA: TGTGCCAGCAGTTACCGGGGACTAGCGGGGCAAGATACGCAGTATTTT. Encoded protein: CASSYRGLAGQDTQYF.